The 29 T cell receptor beta chains in this list originate from one sample, sequenced in a study of a mutant IDH1 vaccine in newly diagnosed glioma. Noted time point: week 47, end of study. The vaccine gave 300 ug of a 20-mer mutant IDH1 peptide subcutaneously per dose. Sequencing used immunoSEQ multiplex PCR; TCRdb keeps in-frame clones, though not all of them. The table records over 80,000 clones, approximately 80% of them present only once. These receptors' targets are unknown. Source: PBMCs, taken from a glioma patient whose treatment included an IDH1 peptide vaccine. These receptor sequences come from a man between 40 and 49 years old with glioma.

The chain is built from TRBV19 and TRBJ2-7, with 12 bases lining up with TRBD2. The CDR3 runs to 18 residues. V shed 4 bases and J 6 bases; nucleotides not matched to a gene: 16. Germline CDR1 and CDR2: LNHDA and SQIVND (reference sequence). CDR3 in DNA: TGTGCCAGTAGTAAGTATGCCTCGACTAGCGGGAGTCTCGTCGAGCAGTACTTC. It is translated as CASSKYASTSGSLVEQYF.

The chain uses TRBV2 and TRBJ1-5; D call uncertain. Germline loops: CDR1 SNHLY, CDR2 FYNNEI. This CDR3 is built from 14 residues. Trimming cost V 2 bases and J 7 bases, with 12 bases left between them. CDR3: CASSEIRERQPQHF. In nucleotides, the CDR3 is TGTGCCAGCAGTGAAATTCGGGAGAGACAGCCCCAGCATTTT.

The chain carries TRBV7-9 and TRBJ2-7; no clear D gene. CDR1 is SEHNR, CDR2 FQNEAQ, per germline (reference sequence). Trimming cost V 5 bases and J 3 bases, with 11 bases left between them. This CDR3 contains 13 residues. The CDR3 region has the DNA TGTGCCAGCAGCCCAGGAAGAGTCTACGAGCAGTACTTC. The encoded protein is CASSPGRVYEQYF.

V and J are TRBV28 and TRBJ1-2; no clear D. V was shortened by 9 bases and J by 8 bases, with 16 bases between the two germline ends. CDR3 length: 12 residues. CDR1 and CDR2 (germline): MDHEN, SYDVKM. CDR3 residues: CASLFGRGGYTF. CDR3 in DNA: TGTGCCAGTCTCTTTGGGCGCGGGGGCTACACCTTC.

In this sample, this clone turned up once. The chain carries TRBV28 and TRBJ1-5; 8 bases are shared with TRBD1. Germline CDR1 MDHEN, CDR2 SYDVKM. The V and J ends lost 1 base and 0 bases, in that order; junction bases with no gene match: 2. The CDR3 is 16 amino acids. The CDR3 is CASSLFGQGSNQPQHF. In DNA form, the CDR3 reads TGTGCCAGCAGTTTATTCGGACAGGGTAGCAATCAGCCCCAGCATTTT.

The CDR3 bases are TGCGCCAGCAGCACCTGGGAGGGCGGGTACGAGCAGTACTTC. As protein: CASSTWEGGYEQYF. The V and J genes are TRBV5-1 and TRBJ2-7, with TRBD2 matching over 7 bases. Unmatched junction bases numbered 8, after V lost 4 bases and J lost 4 bases. Germline loops: CDR1 SGHRS, CDR2 YFSETQ. This CDR3 is built from 14 residues.

This rearrangement joins TRBV9 to TRBJ1-2; D is unresolved. Per the germline V gene, CDR1 is SGDLS and CDR2 is YYNGEE. CDR3 size: 13 residues. V dropped 4 bases and J dropped 2 bases, with 9 bases sitting between them. DNA for the CDR3: TGTGCCAGCAGCACCGACGAGAACTATGGCTACACCTTC. This gives the protein CASSTDENYGYTF.

This clone was seen more than once but under ten times. The chain employs TRBV19 and TRBJ2-7; possible D gene TRBD1, 6 bases. The CDR3 contains 13 residues. The germline CDR1 and CDR2 sequences are LNHDA and SQIVND (reference sequence). The germline V and J ends were trimmed by 1 base and 4 bases, with 8 bases remaining between them. The CDR3 is CASSIGQGYEQYF. DNA for the CDR3: TGTGCCAGTAGTATAGGCCAGGGGTACGAGCAGTACTTC.

This clone occurred once. V usage is TRBV11-2 and J usage is TRBJ2-2; D ambiguous. This CDR3 spans 13 amino acids. Trimming took off 1 base at V and 7 bases at J, with 7 bases between the two ends. The germline V gene has CDR1 SGHAT and CDR2 FQNNGV. In nucleotides, the CDR3 is TGTGCCAGCAGCTTAGCGGCGATCGGGGAGCTGTTTTTT. Its protein is CASSLAAIGELFF.

The V gene is TRBV6-4, the J gene TRBJ2-1, with TRBD2 matching over 11 bases. The germline V gene encodes CDR1 MRHNA and CDR2 SNTAGT. V trimming: 4 bases; J trimming: 0 bases; junction bases outside the gene matches: 14. The CDR3 consists of 20 residues. The CDR3 coding sequence is TGTGCCAGCAGTGGGGATCGGGGACTAGCGGTAGTTTTCTCCTACAATGAGCAGTTCTTC. It yields the protein CASSGDRGLAVVFSYNEQFF.

The chain is built from TRBV13 and TRBJ2-7, with a possible D match to TRBD1 (6 bases). This CDR3 spans 14 amino acids. Germline V CDR1 and CDR2: PRHDT, FYEKMQ (reference sequence). V was trimmed by 5 bases and J by 2 bases, leaving 13 bases between them. CDR3 sequence reads: CASSRRTATYEQYF. The CDR3 nucleotides read TGTGCCAGCAGCCGCCGGACAGCGACCTACGAGCAGTACTTC.

This chain connects TRBV6-1 to TRBJ1-1, with D perhaps matching TRBD1 (5 bases). Germline assignment: CDR1 MNHNS and CDR2 SASEGT. The ends were cut back, 6 bases at V and 5 bases at J, with 16 bases in the middle. There are 14 residues in the CDR3. The CDR3 DNA follows: TGTGCCAGCAGCGCCGGACGGGGGGGAACTGAAGCTTTCTTT. Amino acid sequence: CASSAGRGGTEAFF.

This clone was observed a handful of times. This chain joins TRBV19 and TRBJ2-1; TRBD2 is a possible D gene (5 bases). The CDR3 is 13 amino acids. V lost 7 bases, J lost 5 bases, and 12 bases lay in between. Germline lookup yields CDR1 LNHDA and CDR2 SQIVND (reference sequence). The CDR3 DNA sequence: TGTGCCAGTAAGCCGGACTGGAACAATGAGCAGTTCTTC. This sequence encodes CASKPDWNNEQFF.

Comment on this clone: One junction end does not reproduce the germline sequence, and a read error may be involved. The chain carries TRBV19 and TRBJ1-2; D is unresolved. Germline-derived CDR1 and CDR2 are LNHDA and SQIVND (reference sequence). The CDR3 has 13 residues. CDR3 DNA sequence: TGTGCCAGTAGTATCCTAAGTCCGGCGGGCTACGCCTTC. It encodes CASSILSPAGYAF.

The chain joins TRBV7-2 to TRBJ2-5; 7 nucleotides match TRBD2. V shed 1 base and J 5 bases; nucleotides not matched to a gene: 1. The CDR3 sequence is 13 residues long. The germline CDR1 and CDR2 sequences are SGHTA and FQGNSA. CDR3 sequence: CASSLVGGETQYF. The CDR3 DNA reads TGTGCCAGCAGCTTAGTGGGGGGGGAGACCCAGTACTTC.

As DNA, the CDR3 is TGTGCCAGCCGGGACAGTTTTTCTGGGGCCAACGTCCTGACTTTC. It encodes CASRDSFSGANVLTF. The chain recombines TRBV19 with TRBJ2-6; 7 nucleotides match TRBD1. J lost 1 base, V lost 9 bases, and 6 bases had no gene match. This CDR3 is 15 amino acids long. CDR1 is LNHDA, CDR2 SQIVND, per germline (reference sequence).

This sequence joins TRBV7-9 and TRBJ2-5; D may be TRBD2 (6 bases). Matching the DNA end better, TRBJ2-7 makes the J call doubtful. Looked up from germline, CDR1 is SEHNR and CDR2 is FQNEAQ (reference sequence). There are 16 residues in the CDR3. CDR3 sequence (DNA): TGTGCCAGCAGCACTAGCTGGCGCCAGGGAGTGTACGAGCAGTACTTC. Its translation: CASSTSWRQGVYEQYF.

The genes are TRBV5-4 and TRBJ2-1; 7 nucleotides line up with TRBD2. The V segment lost 0 bases and the J segment 9 bases; nucleotides outside the gene matches: 12. The CDR3 is made up of 16 amino acids. CDR1 and CDR2 (germline): SGHNT, YYREEE (reference sequence). The CDR3 DNA reads as TGTGCCAGCAGCTTGGCCGCAGGCGGGGGAAGCGGTGAGCAGTTCTTC. Protein sequence: CASSLAAGGGSGEQFF.

The chain links TRBV7-3 to TRBJ2-5, with D hard to call. Germline CDR1 reads SGHTA; CDR2 reads FQGTGA. V was clipped by 0 bases and J by 5 bases, with 7 bases between them. The CDR3 has 13 amino acids. CDR3 amino acids: CASSLTSWETQYF. The CDR3 DNA reads TGTGCCAGCAGCTTAACGAGCTGGGAGACCCAGTACTTC.

The rearrangement uses TRBV18 and TRBJ2-7; perhaps TRBD1 as D (6 bases). With 0 bases removed from V and 7 bases from J, the gap between germline ends came to 13 bases. Germline-derived CDR1 and CDR2 are KGHSH and LQKENI. The CDR3 is 14 amino acids. The CDR3 protein is CASSPPLTTGEQYF. The CDR3 bases are TGTGCCAGCTCACCACCCTTGACTACAGGGGAGCAGTACTTC.

This chain links TRBV23-1 with TRBJ1-4; 8 bases fit TRBD1. TRBV23-1 is recorded as an ORF, its role being uncertain. V shed 4 bases, J shed 0 bases, and the junction held 10 bases outside the gene matches. This CDR3 is 18 amino acids long. Here the CDR3 DNA reads TGCGCCAGCAGTCTCCCGGACAGGGAGGTGGCAACTAATGAAAAACTGTTTTTT. Its protein is CASSLPDREVATNEKLFF.

The chain joins TRBV10-3 to TRBJ2-2, with D possibly being TRBD1 (6 bases). CDR1 and CDR2 from the germline V gene are ENHRY and SYGVKD. Trimming took off 3 bases at V and 1 base at J, with 6 bases between the two ends. CDR3 length: 14 amino acids. This chain's CDR3 is CAISEQGNTGELFF. The CDR3 DNA sequence: TGTGCCATCAGTGAACAGGGGAACACCGGGGAGCTGTTTTTT.

The chain couples TRBV30 to TRBJ2-7; D tentatively fits TRBD1 or TRBD2 (5 bases each). The CDR3 is made up of 16 amino acids. V dropped 1 base and J dropped 5 bases, with 21 bases sitting between them. Looked up from germline, CDR1 is GTSNPN and CDR2 is SVGIG (reference sequence). The CDR3 reads CAWSDVRDRGWDEQYF. Here the CDR3 DNA reads TGTGCCTGGAGTGACGTTCGGGACCGTGGGTGGGACGAGCAGTACTTC.

The chain recombines TRBV6-6 with TRBJ1-5; 7 bases fit TRBD1. V was clipped by 10 bases and J by 2 bases; unmatched bases: 2. The germline V gene encodes CDR1 MNHNY and CDR2 SVGAGI (reference sequence). This CDR3 has 12 amino acids. CDR3 nucleotides: TGTGCCATCACAGGGGGCAATCAGCCCCAGCATTTT. This gives the protein CAITGGNQPQHF.

The rearrangement uses TRBV4-3 and TRBJ2-7; TRBD1 matches 7 bases. CDR3 length: 18 residues. Germline assignment: CDR1 LGHNA and CDR2 YSLEER. V shed 0 bases and J 5 bases; nucleotides not matched to a gene: 16. The CDR3 nucleotides read TGCGCCAGCAGCCAAGAAGCCACAGCCGCAACAGGGGCGGACGAGCAGTACTTC. Amino acids: CASSQEATAATGADEQYF.

This clone has just a few counts. This rearrangement joins TRBV30 to TRBJ1-3, with D possibly TRBD1 on 6 matching bases. CDR1 and CDR2 (germline): GTSNPN, SVGIG (reference sequence). The CDR3 extends over 13 amino acids. Trimming removed 2 bases from V and 6 bases from J, with 11 bases in between. This chain's CDR3 is CAWSPDRINTIYF. In DNA, the CDR3 is TGTGCCTGGAGTCCTGACAGGATAAACACCATATATTTT.

This chain uses TRBV5-6 with TRBJ1-1; no reliable D call. Germline CDR1 is SGHDT and CDR2 is YYEEEE. Trimming left V 0 bases short and J 4 bases short, with 13 bases between. The CDR3 loop spans 15 amino acids. The CDR3 DNA follows: TGTGCCAGCAGCTTGGCATTCGTTTCGGCCACTGAAGCTTTCTTT. Amino acid sequence: CASSLAFVSATEAFF.

V gene TRBV18 combines with J gene TRBJ2-7, with D perhaps TRBD2 (6 bases). Germline V CDR1 and CDR2: KGHSH, LQKENI. The CDR3 is 13 residues long. V lost 4 bases, J lost 2 bases, and 9 bases lay in between. CDR3 region: CASSRREAYEQYF. The CDR3 DNA reads TGTGCCAGCTCACGCAGGGAGGCCTACGAGCAGTACTTC.

In this sample, this clone turned up a few times. This sequence joins TRBV7-2 and TRBJ1-2, with D perhaps matching TRBD1 (6 bases). CDR3 size: 14 residues. V was pared by 5 bases and J by 5 bases, with 15 bases between. Per germline, CDR1 SGHTA and CDR2 FQGNSA. Written as DNA, the CDR3 is TGTGCCAGCAGCCCTCAGGGGTCGCGGTATGGCTACACCTTC. Encoded protein: CASSPQGSRYGYTF.